This T cell receptor beta chain was observed in a study of T-cell reconstitution after alpha-beta-depleted transplantation in children. The CDR3 length is 14 residues. CDR1 is ENHRY and CDR2 is SYGVKD in the germline V gene. The V and J ends lost 0 bases and 6 bases respectively, with 11 bases between them. This clonotype has a count of ten or more. Using unique molecular identifiers, the investigators prepared the TCRbeta library. TCRdb fed the PCR reads into MiXCR, producing one record per CDR3 protein. The top ten clones hold 2% of a sample with 400,000 to 550,000 distinct CDR3 sequences, approximately 10% of them seen once.

This receptor was taken from a child aged 2 to 10 with inherited bone marrow failure, due to receive a stem cell transplant. Here the sequenced sample was PBMCs, taken before TCRalphabeta/CD19-depleted stem cell transplant. The rearrangement joins TRBV10-3 to TRBJ2-5, with D uncertain. CDR3 in DNA: TGTGCCATCAGTGAGTCGTTTGGGGATAAGACCCAGTACTTC. Translation: CAISESFGDKTQYF.